The T cell receptor (beta chain) under discussion was sequenced for a study of blood T cell repertoires in COVID-19. For the study at large: Samples of COVID-19 (acute and convalescent) were obtained from the United States, Italy and Spain. PBMCs, B-cell-depleted T cells, or T cells were the source of the cDNA or gDNA that made up the material.

This clone was found once. The CDR3 covers 16 residues. The V and J ends lost 7 bases and 4 bases, in that order; junction bases with no gene match: 13. Per germline, CDR1 LNHDA and CDR2 SQIVND (reference sequence). Sequencing was performed with immunoSEQ multiplex PCR; in TCRdb, only in-frame clones are kept and a portion is missing. The table shows 500,000 to 600,000 clones, with 70% to 90% occurring only once. A Seattle source enrolled patients during active infection and followed them longitudinally. The receptor comes from a woman in her fifties or sixties with COVID-19, enrolled during active disease. The genes are TRBV19 and TRBJ1-1; 9 nucleotides align to TRBD1. The sample taken for sequencing was peripheral blood. CDR3 bases: TGTGCCAGTACCCTGGGACAGGGAGAAGGAGGCACTGAAGCTTTCTTT. It yields the protein CASTLGQGEGGTEAFF.